This T cell receptor beta chain was retrieved from a study of human T cells and chemical hapten exposure. Each cDNA molecule in the library carried unique molecular identifiers. TCRdb used MiXCR to reprocess the RACE reads, holding one entry per CDR3 protein. There are 50,000 to 65,000 distinct CDR3 sequences in the sample; approximately 11% occur only once, and around 3.9% lies in the top ten. The time point denotes: pre-sensitization, week 0. The treatment is: therapeutic diphenylcyclopropenone sensitization with weekly scalp DPC. This clonotype was detected ten times or more. The antigen remains unidentified. Trimming cost V 0 bases and J 10 bases, with 16 bases left between them. This CDR3 has 14 residues. In germline, CDR1 is MNHEY, CDR2 SVGAGI. Study results and caveats: The study found that DPC sensitization did not change TCRs above 1 in 1000 frequency.

This sequence joins TRBV6-5 and TRBJ2-7, with D possibly matching TRBD1 (6 bases). Sequenced material: whole blood, taken in connection with sensitization to the hapten diphenylcyclopropenone (DPC). The origin of this receptor is a woman aged 40 to 55 with alopecia areata. Some clones in this sample may be carry-over from other donors' samples. CDR3 residues: CASSYSRTAHGQYF. CDR3 sequence (DNA): TGTGCCAGCAGTTACTCGAGGACAGCCCATGGCCAGTACTTC.